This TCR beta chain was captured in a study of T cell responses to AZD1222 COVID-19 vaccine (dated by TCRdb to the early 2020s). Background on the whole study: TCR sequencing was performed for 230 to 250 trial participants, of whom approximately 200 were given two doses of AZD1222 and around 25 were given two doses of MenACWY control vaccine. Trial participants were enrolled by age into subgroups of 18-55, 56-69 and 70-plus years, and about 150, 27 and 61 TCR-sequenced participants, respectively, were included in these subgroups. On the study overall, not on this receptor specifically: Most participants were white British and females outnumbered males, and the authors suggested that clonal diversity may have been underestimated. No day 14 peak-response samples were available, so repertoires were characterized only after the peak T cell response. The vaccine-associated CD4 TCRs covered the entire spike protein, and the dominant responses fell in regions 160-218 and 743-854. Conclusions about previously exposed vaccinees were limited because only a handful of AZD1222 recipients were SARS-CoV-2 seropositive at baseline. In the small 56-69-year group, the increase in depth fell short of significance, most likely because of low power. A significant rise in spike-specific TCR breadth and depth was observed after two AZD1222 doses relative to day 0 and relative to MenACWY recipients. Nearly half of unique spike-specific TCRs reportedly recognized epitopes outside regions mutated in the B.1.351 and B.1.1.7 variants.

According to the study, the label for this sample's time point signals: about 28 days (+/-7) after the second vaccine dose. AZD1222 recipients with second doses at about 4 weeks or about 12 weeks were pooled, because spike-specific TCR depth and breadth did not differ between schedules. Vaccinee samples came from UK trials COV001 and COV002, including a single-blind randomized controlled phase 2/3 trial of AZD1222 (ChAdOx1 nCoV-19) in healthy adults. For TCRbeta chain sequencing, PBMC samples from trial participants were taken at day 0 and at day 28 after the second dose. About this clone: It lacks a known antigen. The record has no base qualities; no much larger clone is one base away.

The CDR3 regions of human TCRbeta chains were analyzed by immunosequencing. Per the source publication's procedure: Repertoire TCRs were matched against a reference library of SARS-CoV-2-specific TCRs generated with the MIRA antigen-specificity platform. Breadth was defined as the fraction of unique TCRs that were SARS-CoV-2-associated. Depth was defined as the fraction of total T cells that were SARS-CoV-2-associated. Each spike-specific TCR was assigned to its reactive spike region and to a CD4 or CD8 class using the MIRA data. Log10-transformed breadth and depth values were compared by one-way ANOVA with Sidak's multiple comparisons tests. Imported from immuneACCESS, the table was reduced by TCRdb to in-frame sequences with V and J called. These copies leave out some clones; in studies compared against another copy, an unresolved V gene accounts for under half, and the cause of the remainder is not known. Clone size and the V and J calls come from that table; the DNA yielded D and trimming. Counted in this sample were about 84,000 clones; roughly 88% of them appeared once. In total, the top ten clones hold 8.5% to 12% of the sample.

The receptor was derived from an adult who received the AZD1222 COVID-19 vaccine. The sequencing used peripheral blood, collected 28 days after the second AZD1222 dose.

Here the CDR3 is given as CASRGMRTEAFF. The DNA sequence is as follows: TGTGCCAGCAGGGGCATGCGGACTGAAGCTTTCTTT. The chain is encoded by TRBV6-6 joined to TRBJ1-1, with the D gene not confidently named. Inclusive of the bounding cysteine and phenylalanine, the CDR3 is 12 residues long. Left in the record is the CDR3 DNA by itself, 36 bases read in frame from the first base. According to the germline V gene (reference sequence), CDR1 reads MNHNY and CDR2 reads SVGAGI. V gives up 6 bases and J gives up 5 bases, and the segment between their germline ends measures 10 bases.